This is a list of T cell receptor beta chains from one sample in a study of neurological immune-mediated disorders. TCRdb reprocessed the 5' RACE reads with MiXCR, giving one entry per CDR3 protein. The data hold around 30,000 distinct CDR3 sequences, with 2.5% observed a single time. The sample consisted of PBMCs. These receptors all come from a woman aged 50 to 60 with multiple sclerosis. The CDR3 runs from the conserved cysteine through the conserved F or W. D genes are given only for firm matches. Only some rows state a clone size, as once, few, many or a class for expanded clones.

CDR3aa,CDR3nt,j_gene,v_gene,d_gene,abundance
CSARTSGRGSGQYF,TGCAGTGCCAGGACTAGCGGGCGGGGGTCGGGGCAGTATTTT,TRBJ2-3,TRBV20-1,TRBD2,many
CASTSLGDRAANEQFF,TGTGCCAGCACCTCCCTTGGGGACAGGGCCGCCAATGAGCAGTTCTTC,TRBJ2-1,TRBV12-3/TRBV12-4,TRBD1,many
CASSLGYRAVGTEAFF,TGTGCCAGCAGCTTAGGGTATCGGGCTGTAGGTACTGAAGCTTTCTTT,TRBJ1-1,TRBV11-2,.,many
CASSQDGRGVGGELFF,TGTGCCAGCAGCCAAGATGGGAGGGGTGTAGGCGGGGAGCTGTTTTTT,TRBJ2-2,TRBV3-1,TRBD2,many
CASSTGTGVADTQYF,TGTGCCAGCAGTACCGGGACAGGGGTGGCAGATACGCAGTATTTT,TRBJ2-3,TRBV7-3,TRBD1,many
CASSYGGTSQREQFF,TGTGCCAGCAGTTACGGCGGGACTAGTCAGCGTGAGCAGTTCTTC,TRBJ2-1,TRBV6-5,TRBD2,many
CASSLGQLTEAFF,TGTGCCAGCAGTTTGGGGCAGTTGACTGAAGCTTTCTTT,TRBJ1-1,TRBV12-3/TRBV12-4,.,many
CSAIDTGIEQYF,TGCAGTGCTATCGACACCGGAATTGAGCAGTACTTC,TRBJ2-7,TRBV20-1,.,many
CASSRDGTYEQYF,TGCGCCAGCAGCCGAGACGGAACCTACGAGCAGTACTTC,TRBJ2-7,TRBV5-1,.,many
CASSRDTDNYGYTF,TGTGCCAGCAGCCGAGACACCGATAACTATGGCTACACCTTC,TRBJ1-2,TRBV7-9,.,many
CASKQELMGYTF,TGTGCCAGCAAGCAGGAGTTGATGGGCTACACCTTC,TRBJ1-2,TRBV6-5,.,many
CASSQARQETQYF,TGTGCCAGCAGCCAAGCGCGCCAAGAGACCCAGTACTTC,TRBJ2-5,TRBV7-2,.,many
CASSPQQGRGEKLFF,TGTGCCAGCAGCCCCCAACAGGGGAGGGGGGAAAAACTGTTTTTT,TRBJ1-4,TRBV7-6,TRBD1,many
CASNLDRGLHSTEAFF,TGTGCCAGCAACCTCGACAGGGGACTCCACTCCACTGAAGCTTTCTTT,TRBJ1-1,TRBV21-1,.,many
CASSPGGSYGYTF,TGCGCCAGCAGCCCCGGGGGAAGCTATGGCTACACCTTC,TRBJ1-2,TRBV5-1,.,.